What follows are 20 T cell receptor beta chains derived from one specimen sequenced in a study of control samples from healthy donors and cancer patients. Sequencing used immunoSEQ multiplex PCR; TCRdb keeps in-frame clones, though not all of them. The repertoire holds about 180,000 clones, with just over 90% as singletons. Specimen: blood. The source of these receptors is a man aged 25-40 years in good health.

This chain uses TRBV7-8 with TRBJ1-2, with TRBD1 as a possible D gene (5 bases). CDR3 length: 12 amino acids. The germline V gene encodes CDR1 SGHVS and CDR2 FQNEAQ. V gave up 10 bases and J gave up 7 bases, with 16 bases separating them. In nucleotides, the CDR3 is TGTGCCACCCTCCAGGCAGGGATTGGCTACACCTTC. Translation: CATLQAGIGYTF.

CDR3 DNA sequence: TGCGCCAGCAGCCGCATGGGGACATCCGATGGCTACACCTTC. Translating it yields CASSRMGTSDGYTF. The V and J genes are TRBV5-1 and TRBJ1-2; perhaps TRBD1 as D (6 bases). Trimming took off 4 bases at V and 6 bases at J, with 16 bases between the two ends. Germline assignment: CDR1 SGHRS and CDR2 YFSETQ. The CDR3 is 14 amino acids.

A remark on this clone: Other DNA variants within this sample encode the same CDR3. This chain connects TRBV6-2 or TRBV6-3 to TRBJ2-7, with D unresolved. Germline V gene sequence: CDR1 MNHEY, CDR2 SVGEGT. The CDR3 length is 14 residues. Trimming removed 6 bases at V and 3 bases at J, with 15 bases between. The CDR3 region is CASSLPVGNYEQYF. The CDR3 DNA reads as TGTGCCAGCAGCCTCCCCGTGGGGAACTACGAGCAGTACTTC.

In its sample, this clone was seen once. Distinct nucleotide sequences in the sample also encode this CDR3. This chain connects TRBV18 to TRBJ1-1; D remains unclear. The germline gives CDR1 KGHSH, CDR2 LQKENI. Deletions cut 0 bases from V and 1 base from J, with 3 bases between. The CDR3 contains 13 residues. CDR3 DNA sequence: TGTGCCAGCTCACCACCAGGGAACACTGAAGCTTTCTTT. It translates to CASSPPGNTEAFF. Using reference TRBV18 and TRBJ1-1 for the parts outside the CDR3, the full variable domain is NAGVMQNPRHLVRRRGQEARLRCSPMKGHSHVYWYRQLPEEGLKFMVYLQKENIIDESGMPKERFSAEFPKEGPSILRIQQVVRGDSAAYFCASSPPGNTEAFFGQGTRLTVV.

This chain uses TRBV2 with TRBJ1-1; TRBD1 aligns across 7 bases. This CDR3 comprises 14 residues. V lost 4 bases to trimming and J lost 4 bases; unmatched junction nucleotides: 6. The V gene's germline CDR1 is SNHLY and CDR2 FYNNEI. The CDR3, as DNA: TGTGCCAGCAGTGGGACAGGCAAACCCACTGAAGCTTTCTTT. It codes for CASSGTGKPTEAFF.

The chain employs TRBV5-4 and TRBJ1-1, with D unresolved. Trimming removed 5 bases from V and 4 bases from J, with 12 bases in between. The CDR3 is 13 residues long. The V gene's germline CDR1 is SGHNT and CDR2 YYREEE (reference sequence). The CDR3 sequence is CASRVLDSTEAFF. DNA for the CDR3: TGTGCCAGCAGGGTTTTGGATTCCACTGAAGCTTTCTTT.

The chain has TRBV5-1 and TRBJ2-6; 9 bases match TRBD1. The CDR3 spans 18 residues. The germline V gene encodes CDR1 SGHRS and CDR2 YFSETQ. Trimming took 2 bases from V and 2 from J; bases not matched to a gene: 8. The CDR3 loop reads CASSFGGQGIAGANVLTF. The CDR3 DNA reads TGCGCCAGCAGCTTTGGGGGACAGGGAATCGCTGGGGCCAACGTCCTGACTTTC.

A word on this clone: Other DNA sequences of this sample code for an identical CDR3. This chain connects TRBV3-1 (or the pseudogene TRBV3-2) to TRBJ2-7; D uncertain. The germline V gene encodes CDR1 LGHDT and CDR2 YNNKEL (reference sequence). Trimming stripped 1 base from V and 2 bases from J, with 3 bases between. The CDR3 runs 12 residues. CDR3 loop: CASSQVPYEQYF. In nucleotides, the CDR3 is TGTGCCAGCAGCCAAGTACCCTACGAGCAGTACTTC.

This chain links TRBV11-2 with TRBJ2-4; 8 bases are a match to TRBD1. V was clipped by 6 bases and J by 6 bases; unmatched bases: 4. The length of the CDR3 is 13 residues. Germline CDR1 SGHAT, CDR2 FQNNGV. The CDR3 protein is CASSSDRGNIQYF. The DNA of the CDR3 is TGTGCCAGCAGTTCTGACAGGGGAAACATTCAGTACTTC.

The CDR3 DNA reads as TGCGCCAGCAGCTTGGGCGGTGTGAGTCAGCCCCAGCATTTT. This translates into CASSLGGVSQPQHF. V and J are TRBV5-1 and TRBJ1-5; D gene uncertain. The CDR3 has 14 amino acids. The V end lost 0 bases, the J end lost 6 bases, and 10 bases lay between the germline ends. Germline loops: CDR1 SGHRS, CDR2 YFSETQ.

The chain has TRBV18 and TRBJ2-7; 8 bases fit TRBD1. The CDR3 contains 12 residues. V shed 3 bases, J shed 6 bases, and the junction held 1 base outside the gene matches. Germline CDR1 is KGHSH and CDR2 is LQKENI. CDR3 nucleotide sequence: TGTGCCAGCTCACCGACAGGGGCCGAGCAGTACTTC. Protein sequence: CASSPTGAEQYF.

The rearrangement uses TRBV11-2 and TRBJ1-1; D is ambiguous. The CDR3 runs 15 residues. The V gene's germline CDR1 is SGHAT and CDR2 FQNNGV. V was pared by 5 bases and J by 1 base, with 14 bases between. The CDR3 region is CASSTPVRTNTEAFF. DNA for the CDR3: TGTGCCAGCAGCACCCCCGTACGGACGAACACTGAAGCTTTCTTT.

The chain uses TRBV9 and TRBJ2-1, with 7 bases that match TRBD1. After removal of 4 bases from V and 1 base from J, the junction contained 8 bases not matched to a gene. CDR3 length equals 16 residues. In germline, CDR1 is SGDLS, CDR2 YYNGEE. The CDR3 spells CASSPRTGPSYNEQFF. For the CDR3, the DNA is TGTGCCAGCAGCCCCCGGACAGGCCCTTCCTACAATGAGCAGTTCTTC.

This chain's CDR3 is CASKSGSLNSPLHF. The CDR3 nucleotides are TGTGCCAGCAAATCCGGGTCCCTGAATTCACCCCTCCACTTT. This chain links TRBV2 with TRBJ1-6; D not resolved. The CDR3 is 14 amino acids. The germline V gene encodes CDR1 SNHLY and CDR2 FYNNEI. Trimming stripped 7 bases from V and 7 bases from J, with 14 bases between.

The chain links TRBV5-6 to TRBJ1-2; D is unclear. V was pared by 0 bases and J by 1 base, with 7 bases between. Germline V gene sequence: CDR1 SGHDT, CDR2 YYEEEE. The CDR3 length is 14 residues. The CDR3 DNA follows: TGTGCCAGCAGCTTGGGAGGGATTAACTATGGCTACACCTTC. It codes for CASSLGGINYGYTF. The full variable domain, in which reference TRBV5-6 and TRBJ1-2 provide the parts outside the CDR3, is DAGVTQSPTHLIKTRGQQVTLRCSPKSGHDTVSWYQQALGQGPQFIFQYYEEEERQRGNFPDRFSGHQFPNYSSELNVNALLLGDSALYLCASSLGGINYGYTFGSGTRLTVV.

The V and J genes are TRBV7-3 and TRBJ2-1, with TRBD2 identical over 13 bases. The J segment lost 9 bases and the V segment lost 4 bases, leaving 6 bases of the junction unmatched. The germline gives CDR1 SGHTA, CDR2 FQGTGA. CDR3 length: 15 amino acids. The CDR3 nucleotides read TGTGCCAGCAGCTGGGGGACTAGCGGGAAGATTGAGCAGTTCTTC. This sequence encodes CASSWGTSGKIEQFF.

This clone was found once. The V gene is TRBV3-1 (or the pseudogene TRBV3-2), the J gene TRBJ2-3; 7 nucleotides line up with TRBD1. The CDR3 runs to 16 residues. Trimming took 4 bases from V and 0 from J; bases not matched to a gene: 7. The germline V gene encodes CDR1 LGHDT and CDR2 YNNKEL (reference sequence). The DNA for the CDR3 is TGTGCCAGCAGCCCGGGACAGCCACGAAGCACAGATACGCAGTATTTT. This gives the protein CASSPGQPRSTDTQYF.

The chain carries TRBV11-3 and TRBJ2-1, with D perhaps assigned TRBD1 or TRBD2 (5 bases each). V lost 5 bases and J 5 bases, leaving 13 bases between the germline ends. Germline loops: CDR1 SGHNT, CDR2 YENEEA. CDR3 length: 14 residues. The CDR3: CASSIGDHHNEQFF. For the CDR3, the DNA is TGTGCCAGCAGCATTGGGGACCACCACAATGAGCAGTTCTTC.

This chain uses TRBV10-2 with TRBJ2-7; tentative D call: TRBD1 (7 bases). The CDR3 has 15 amino acids. Germline values: CDR1 WSHSY, CDR2 SAAADI. Between the trimmed V and J ends, which lost 3 bases and 2 bases, there was a span of 14 bases. CDR3 loop: CASSEGVRGAYEQYF. The CDR3 nucleotides read TGCGCCAGCAGTGAAGGCGTCAGGGGGGCCTACGAGCAGTACTTC.

This clone was found once. The chain couples TRBV19 to TRBJ2-2; weak D call: TRBD2 (5 bases). CDR3 length: 15 residues. Trimming removed 6 bases from V and 4 bases from J, with 15 bases in between. Germline loops: CDR1 LNHDA, CDR2 SQIVND (reference sequence). As DNA, the CDR3 is TGTGCCAGTAGCCTCGGACTGACCCTCACCGGGGAGCTGTTTTTT. This encodes CASSLGLTLTGELFF.